The sequence of this TCR beta chain was determined in a study of T-cell reconstitution after alpha-beta-depleted transplantation in children. This CDR3 has 14 amino acids. Germline loops: CDR1 LNHNV, CDR2 YYDKDF (reference sequence). With 8 bases clipped from V and 1 base from J, the junction kept 5 bases outside the gene matches. Preparation of the TCRbeta library involved a method that used unique molecular identifiers. TCRdb independently ran MiXCR on the PCR reads; one entry per CDR3 protein. The data hold some 310,000 distinct CDR3 sequences, with around 20% observed a single time. In this sample, this clonotype turned up a few times.

The specimen comprised PBMCs, mostly from graft donor cells, sampled 180 days after TCRalphabeta/CD19-depleted stem cell transplant. This TCR was recovered from a male patient aged 5 to 17 who had a stem cell transplant for acute lymphoblastic leukemia, so the T cells may come from the graft donor. V and J are TRBV15 and TRBJ2-7, with 10 bases aligning to TRBD2. The CDR3 here is CATSSSGRSYEQYF. In DNA form, the CDR3 reads TGTGCCACCTCCTCTAGCGGGAGATCCTACGAGCAGTACTTC.